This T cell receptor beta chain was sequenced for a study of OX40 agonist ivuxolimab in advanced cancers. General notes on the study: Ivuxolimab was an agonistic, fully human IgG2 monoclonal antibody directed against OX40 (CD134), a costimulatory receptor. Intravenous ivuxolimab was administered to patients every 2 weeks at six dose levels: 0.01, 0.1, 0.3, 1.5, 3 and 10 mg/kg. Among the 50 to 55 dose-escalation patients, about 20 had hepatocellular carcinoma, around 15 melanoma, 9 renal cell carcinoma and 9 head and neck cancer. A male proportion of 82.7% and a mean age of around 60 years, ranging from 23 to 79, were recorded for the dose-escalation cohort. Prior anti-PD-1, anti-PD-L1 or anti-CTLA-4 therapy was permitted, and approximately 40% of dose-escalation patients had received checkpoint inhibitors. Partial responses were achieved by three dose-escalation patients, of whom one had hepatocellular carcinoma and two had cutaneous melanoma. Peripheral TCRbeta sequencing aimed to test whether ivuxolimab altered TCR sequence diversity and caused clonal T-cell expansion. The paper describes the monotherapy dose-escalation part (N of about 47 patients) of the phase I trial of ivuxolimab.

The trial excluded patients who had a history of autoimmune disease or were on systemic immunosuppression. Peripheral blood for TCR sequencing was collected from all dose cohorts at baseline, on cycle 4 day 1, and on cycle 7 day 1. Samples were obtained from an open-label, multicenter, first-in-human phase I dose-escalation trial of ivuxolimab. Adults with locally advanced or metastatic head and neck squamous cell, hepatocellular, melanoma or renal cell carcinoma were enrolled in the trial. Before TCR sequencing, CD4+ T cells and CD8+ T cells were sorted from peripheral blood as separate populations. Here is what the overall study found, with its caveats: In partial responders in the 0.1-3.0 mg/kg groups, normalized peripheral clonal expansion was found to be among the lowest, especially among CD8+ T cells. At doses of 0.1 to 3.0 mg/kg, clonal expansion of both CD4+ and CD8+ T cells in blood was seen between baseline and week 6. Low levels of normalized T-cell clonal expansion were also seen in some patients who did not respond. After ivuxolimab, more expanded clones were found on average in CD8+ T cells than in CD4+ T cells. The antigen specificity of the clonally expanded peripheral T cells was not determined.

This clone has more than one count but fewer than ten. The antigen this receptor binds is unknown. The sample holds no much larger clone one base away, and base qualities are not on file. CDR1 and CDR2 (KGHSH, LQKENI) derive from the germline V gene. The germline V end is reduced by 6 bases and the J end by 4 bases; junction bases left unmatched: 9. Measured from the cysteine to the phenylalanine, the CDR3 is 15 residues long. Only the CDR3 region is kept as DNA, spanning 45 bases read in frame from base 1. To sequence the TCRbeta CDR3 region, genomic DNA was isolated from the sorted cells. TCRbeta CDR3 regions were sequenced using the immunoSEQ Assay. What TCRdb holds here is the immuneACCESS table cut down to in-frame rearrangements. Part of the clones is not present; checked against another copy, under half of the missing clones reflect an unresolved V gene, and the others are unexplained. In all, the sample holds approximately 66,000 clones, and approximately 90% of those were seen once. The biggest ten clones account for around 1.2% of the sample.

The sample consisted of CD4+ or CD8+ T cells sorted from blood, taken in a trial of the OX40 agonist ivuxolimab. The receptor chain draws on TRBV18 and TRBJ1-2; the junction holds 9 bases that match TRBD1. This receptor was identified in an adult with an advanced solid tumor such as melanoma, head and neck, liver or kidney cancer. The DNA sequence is TGTGCCAGCTCCCATCCCGGGACAGGGTTCTATGGCTACACCTTC. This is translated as CASSHPGTGFYGYTF.